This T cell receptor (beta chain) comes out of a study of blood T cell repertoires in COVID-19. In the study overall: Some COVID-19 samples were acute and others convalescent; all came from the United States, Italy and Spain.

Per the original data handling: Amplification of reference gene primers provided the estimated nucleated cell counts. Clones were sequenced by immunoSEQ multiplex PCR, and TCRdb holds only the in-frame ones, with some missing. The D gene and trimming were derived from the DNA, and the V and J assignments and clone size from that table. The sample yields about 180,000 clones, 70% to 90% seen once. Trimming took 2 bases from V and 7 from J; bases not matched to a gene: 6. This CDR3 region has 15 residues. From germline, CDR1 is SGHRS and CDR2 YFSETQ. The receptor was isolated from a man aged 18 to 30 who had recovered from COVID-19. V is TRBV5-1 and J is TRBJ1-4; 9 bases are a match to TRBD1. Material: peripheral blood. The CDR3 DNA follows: TGCGCCAGCAGCTTACAGGGGGCGGGGAGTGAAAAACTGTTTTTT. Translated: CASSLQGAGSEKLFF. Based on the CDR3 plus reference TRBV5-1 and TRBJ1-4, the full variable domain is KAGVTQTPRYLIKTRGQQVTLSCSPISGHRSVSWYQQTPGQGLQFLFEYFSETQRNKGNFPGRFSGRQFSNSRSEMNVSTLELGDSALYLCASSLQGAGSEKLFFGSGTQLSVL.